The sequence of this T cell receptor beta chain was determined in a study of human CD8 memory T cell subsets. Libraries targeted TCR beta using 5' RACE with UMIs. TCRdb re-called the 5' RACE reads and catalogs CDR3 proteins one per entry, DNA excluded. This sample's table has 3,000 to 4,500 distinct CDR3 sequences. Whole-study results and caveats: In terms of chain coverage, this study sequenced T cell receptor beta chains exclusively. High diversity, at similar levels, marked stem-like memory and precursor exhausted T cells but not effector memory cells.

The authors enriched total CD8+ T cells by negative magnetic separation. About this clonotype itself: Its antigen is unknown.

The germline CDR1 and CDR2 sequences are MGHRA and YSYEKL. CDR3 size: 14 residues. J is TRBJ1-5 and V is TRBV4-1. The sequence came from a human donor in good health. The sequencing input was CD8+ T cells from PBMCs. The CDR3 reads CASSQGSGGQPQHF.